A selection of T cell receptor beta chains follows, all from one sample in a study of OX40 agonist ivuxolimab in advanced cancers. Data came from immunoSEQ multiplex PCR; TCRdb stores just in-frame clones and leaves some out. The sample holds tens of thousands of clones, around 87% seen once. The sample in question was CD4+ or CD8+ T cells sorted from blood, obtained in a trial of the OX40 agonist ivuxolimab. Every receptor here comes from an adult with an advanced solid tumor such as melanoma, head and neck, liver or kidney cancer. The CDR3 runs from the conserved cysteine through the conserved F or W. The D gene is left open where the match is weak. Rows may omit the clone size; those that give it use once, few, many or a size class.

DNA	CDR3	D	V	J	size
TGTGCCAGCAGCCACGACAGGGACTGGGGCCAAGAGACCCAGTACTTC	CASSHDRDWGQETQYF	-	TRBV5-6	TRBJ2-5	-
TGTGCCAGCAGTCGGGACATCTTCAGCAATCAGCCCCAGCATTTT	CASSRDIFSNQPQHF	-	TRBV6-6	TRBJ1-5	-
TGTGCCATCAGTCCCCAGGCCGGGGGCCCTGGTGTCAGCTCCTACAATGAGCAGTTCTTC	CAISPQAGGPGVSSYNEQFF	-	TRBV10-3	TRBJ2-1	few
TGCGCCAGCAGCTTGGAGGGACGGAGCAATCAGCCCCAGCATTTT	CASSLEGRSNQPQHF	-	TRBV5-1	TRBJ1-5	-
TGTGCCAGCAGCTTGGAGGGGTGGGGCTACGAGCAGTACTTC	CASSLEGWGYEQYF	-	TRBV5-6	TRBJ2-7	-
TGTGCCAGTAGAGGTGTGACAAGGGGTTCACCCCTCCACTTT	CASRGVTRGSPLHF	-	TRBV19	TRBJ1-6	few
TGCGCCAGCAGCTCCGTGTCCGGGACGACCTACGAGCAGTACTTC	CASSSVSGTTYEQYF	-	TRBV5-1	TRBJ2-7	-
TGCGCCAGCAGCTTGCGGGGGACAGGGCGTCACACCGGGGAGCTGTTTTTT	CASSLRGTGRHTGELFF	TRBD1	TRBV5-1	TRBJ2-2	once
TGTGCCAGCAGCCCGATCAGGAGCTCCTACGAGCAGTACTTC	CASSPIRSSYEQYF	-	TRBV6-5	TRBJ2-7	-
TGTGCCAGCAGCCCTTCGGGACTAGCCTACGAGCAGTACTTC	CASSPSGLAYEQYF	TRBD2	TRBV2	TRBJ2-7	-
TGTGCCGGCAGCCGCCACCCTTGGAGTACCTACGAGCAGTACTTC	CAGSRHPWSTYEQYF	-	TRBV21-1	TRBJ2-7	-
TGTGCCAGCAGTTCCGCGCCAACAGGTTATGGCTACACCTTC	CASSSAPTGYGYTF	-	TRBV6-5	TRBJ1-2	-
TGTGCCAGTCGTTGGGACAGGTCATATGGCTACACCTTC	CASRWDRSYGYTF	TRBD1	TRBV19	TRBJ1-2	once
TGTGCCAGCTCAACAGGGTTGTCGGAGACCCAGTACTTC	CASSTGLSETQYF	-	TRBV18	TRBJ2-5	-
TGCGCCAGCAGTGAGACGGTCTCAGGGGGCAATCAGCCCCAGCATTTT	CASSETVSGGNQPQHF	-	TRBV10-2	TRBJ1-5	-
TGCGCCAGCAGCTTGGCAGTACAGGGAAACACAGATACGCAGTATTTT	CASSLAVQGNTDTQYF	-	TRBV5-1	TRBJ2-3	-
TGCGCCAGCAGCTTGAGTAACGTAGCCACTGAAGCTTTCTTT	CASSLSNVATEAFF	-	TRBV5-1	TRBJ1-1	-
TGTGCCAGCAGCTTATCAGTGTGGGACCAATACTGGGGGCAGTTCTTC	CASSLSVWDQYWGQFF	-	TRBV7-2	TRBJ2-1	-
TGTGCCAGCAGTCAACAGGGGATACATGAAAAACTGTTTTTT	CASSQQGIHEKLFF	TRBD1	TRBV6-6	TRBJ1-4	-
TGTGCCAGCAGTGGGAGCTCCTACGAGCAGTACTTC	CASSGSSYEQYF	-	TRBV7-2	TRBJ2-7	-
TGTGCCAGCGCATCGACAGGGGGGAACACTGAAGCTTTCTTT	CASASTGGNTEAFF	TRBD1	TRBV2	TRBJ1-1	-
TGCGCCAGCAGCTCCCAGGGACAGGGGTCGTACGAGCAGTACTTC	CASSSQGQGSYEQYF	TRBD1	TRBV5-1	TRBJ2-7	-
TGCGCCAGCAGCTTGTTAGCCCCCTTGGGGCAGTTCTTC	CASSLLAPLGQFF	-	TRBV5-1	TRBJ2-1	-
TGTGCCAGTAGTCCCTACGTAACTAGCGGGGGGACAGATACGCAGTATTTT	CASSPYVTSGGTDTQYF	TRBD2	TRBV19	TRBJ2-3	-
TGTGCCAGCAGCGTAGCAGGGCAGGGGGCGTTAGTTAGTGGCTACACCTTC	CASSVAGQGALVSGYTF	TRBD1	TRBV9	TRBJ1-2	-
TGCGCCAGCAGCTTGGTAGGGGGGTCTGACTATGGCTACACCTTC	CASSLVGGSDYGYTF	-	TRBV5-1	TRBJ1-2	-
TGCGCCAGCAGCCAAGAAGCCGACAGACCGCTTAGCAATCAGCCCCAGCATTTT	CASSQEADRPLSNQPQHF	-	TRBV4-1	TRBJ1-5	-
TGCGCCAGCAGCGAAACAGGGGGCAATGTGGAGACCCAGTACTTC	CASSETGGNVETQYF	TRBD1	TRBV5-1	TRBJ2-5	few
TGTGCCAGCAGCTCGGGGGGTGACATTCAGTACTTC	CASSSGGDIQYF	TRBD2	TRBV9	TRBJ2-4	once
TGTGCCAGCAGTTACGAGACTGGGGTGGATGAAAAACTGTTTTTT	CASSYETGVDEKLFF	-	TRBV6-5	TRBJ1-4	few
TGTGCCAGCAGTGAAGCGGACAGGGGGTTCAATCAGCCCCAGCATTTT	CASSEADRGFNQPQHF	TRBD1	TRBV6-1	TRBJ1-5	-
TGTGCCAGCAGTGACGGACAGGGCACCGGGGAGCTGTTTTTT	CASSDGQGTGELFF	TRBD1	TRBV6-4	TRBJ2-2	-
TGTGCCACCAGCAGACCAGGACAGGGCTACGAGCAGTACTTC	CATSRPGQGYEQYF	TRBD1	TRBV15	TRBJ2-7	-
TGTGCCAGCAGCCAATATTGGACAGCGAACACTGAAGCTTTCTTT	CASSQYWTANTEAFF	-	TRBV4-2	TRBJ1-1	-
TGCGCCAGCAGCTTGGAGGCAGAGGAAGCTTTCTTT	CASSLEAEEAFF	-	TRBV5-1	TRBJ1-1	-
TGTGCCAGCAATAGGGCAGGGGGGACCGGGGAGCTGTTTTTT	CASNRAGGTGELFF	-	TRBV25-1	TRBJ2-2	-
TGTGCCAGTAGTATTGGGACGGATTACGAGCAGTACTTC	CASSIGTDYEQYF	-	TRBV19	TRBJ2-7	-
TGTGCCAGCAGCCTCCCAGGGGCCCAGGGCTACGAGCAGTACTTC	CASSLPGAQGYEQYF	-	TRBV14	TRBJ2-7	-
TGTGCCAGTAGTATTGGGAAGCGGGAGCCCCTGTCGGCTACGCAGTATTTT	CASSIGKREPLSATQYF	TRBD2	TRBV19	TRBJ2-3	few
TGTGCCTGGAGAGGGGGGGTTGGTAATGGCTACACCTTC	CAWRGGVGNGYTF	-	TRBV30	TRBJ1-2	-
TGTGCCAGCAGTGAGTCAGGACGCGGGGGGCCTTACAATGAGCAGTTCTTC	CASSESGRGGPYNEQFF	TRBD2	TRBV2	TRBJ2-1	-
TGTGCCAGCAGCTTAGCGGGGCCTGAGGGTACGCAGTATTTT	CASSLAGPEGTQYF	-	TRBV11-3	TRBJ2-3	few